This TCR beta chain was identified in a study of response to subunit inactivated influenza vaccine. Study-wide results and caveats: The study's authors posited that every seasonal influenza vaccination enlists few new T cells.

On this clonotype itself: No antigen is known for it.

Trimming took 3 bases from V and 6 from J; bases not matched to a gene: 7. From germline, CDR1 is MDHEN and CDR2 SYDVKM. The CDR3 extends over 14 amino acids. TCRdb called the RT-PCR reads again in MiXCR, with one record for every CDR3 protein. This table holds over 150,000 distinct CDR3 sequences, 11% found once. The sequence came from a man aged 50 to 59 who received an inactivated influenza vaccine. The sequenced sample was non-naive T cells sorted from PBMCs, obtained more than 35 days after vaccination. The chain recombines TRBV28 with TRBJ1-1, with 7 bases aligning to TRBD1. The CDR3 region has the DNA TGTGCCAGCAGTTTCAACTTCGGGACAGCTGAAGCTTTCTTT. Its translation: CASSFNFGTAEAFF.